This T cell receptor beta chain appears in the sequencing data of a study of PD-1 blockade in classical Hodgkin lymphoma. Study outcomes and limitations: CD4+ TCR diversity rose significantly by C4D1, and CD8+ TCR diversity did not. Why repertoires differed is undefined; disease activity or prior therapy possibly contributed.

CDR1 and CDR2 (germline): SGHTA, FQGNSA. The V gene lost 1 base and the J gene lost 1 base, with 8 bases spanning the gap. CDR3 length: 15 amino acids. This clone was detected once. Antigen: not known. Each patient's relapse followed autologous stem cell transplantation, and brentuximab vedotin exposure varied. The study recorded best responses of complete response, partial response or progressive disease. Clones were read by immunoSEQ multiplex PCR, and TCRdb kept only the in-frame ones, dropping some. Among about 24,000 clones listed, 80% were seen once. J is TRBJ1-5 and V is TRBV7-2; TRBD1 might be the D (5 bases). Specimen: peripheral blood mononuclear cells (PBMCs), collected at baseline. The receptor was isolated from a human donor with classical Hodgkin lymphoma. The CDR3 nucleotides are TGTGCCAGCAGCTTAGTAGGGGAGAGCAATCAGCCCCAGCATTTT. Translating it yields CASSLVGESNQPQHF. The complete variable domain, with remaining parts taken from reference TRBV7-2 and TRBJ1-5, reads GAGVSQSPSNKVTEKGKDVELRCDPISGHTALYWYRQSLGQGLEFLIYFQGNSAPDKSGLPSDRFSAERTGGSVSTLTIQRTQQEDSAVYLCASSLVGESNQPQHFGDGTRLSIL.